This is a list of T cell receptor beta chains from one sample in a study of shared clonotypes between healthy human individuals. This table comes from immunoSEQ multiplex PCR, and its TCRdb copy is limited to in-frame clones, with some not included. The table records approximately 1,000,000 clones, about 80% of them present only once. Material: memory CD4+ T cells from PBMCs. The receptors stem from a man aged 18 to 29 in good health. Some clones in this sample may be carry-over from other donors' samples. CDR3s leave out the opening cysteine and the closing phenylalanine or tryptophan. Each record gives: J gene, CDR3 length, V gene, clone size, CDR3 protein. Expanded clones are given a class, and other clones once, few, many or no size at all.

>TRBJ1-2|12|TRBV15|.
ATSRDPGADGYT
>TRBJ2-1|11|TRBV6-6|.
ASILDFYNEQF
>TRBJ1-2|13|TRBV30|.
AWSGEGLGNYGYT
>TRBJ1-5|11|TRBV19|.
ATSDRSNQPQH
>TRBJ2-7|12|TRBV28|once
ASSLRGGRYEQY
>TRBJ2-7|15|TRBV25-1|.
ASSASPGSWSSYEQY
>TRBJ1-2|11|TRBV28|.
ASSRTGGWGYT
>TRBJ1-1|11|TRBV30|.
AWIGQSNTEAF
>TRBJ2-7|16|TRBV5-1|.
ASSSPRAGGPVYYEQY
>TRBJ1-6|12|TRBV7-9|.
ASSLRRYNSPLH
>TRBJ1-3|11|TRBV11-3|.
ASSFSGGNTIY
>TRBJ2-7|12|TRBV4-1|.
ASSQRRQGHEQY
>TRBJ1-1|13|TRBV5-3|few
ARSLARAGNTEAF
>TRBJ2-5|12|TRBV7-2|.
ASSPANSLGAQY
>TRBJ1-1|12|TRBV28|.
ASSLTGTYTEAF
>TRBJ2-7|14|TRBV9|.
ASSVSLVGSAYEQY